A selection of T cell receptor beta chains follows, all from one sample in a study of shared clonotypes between healthy human individuals. TCRdb keeps only in-frame clones here, not all; method: immunoSEQ multiplex PCR. The repertoire holds 2 million to 2.5 million clones, with just over 90% as singletons. Material: naive CD4+ T cells from PBMCs. Receptors originate from a young man in good health. Some clones in this sample may be carry-over from other donors' samples. Both conserved end residues are part of each CDR3. D genes are given only for firm matches. Expanded clones are given a class, and other clones once, few, many or no size at all.

CASSPPHPTGPELFF	TGTGCCAGCTCCCCTCCCCACCCTACAGGGCCTGAACTGTTTTTT	-	15	-	TRBV18	TRBJ1-4
CASSLRRNTEAFF	TGTGCCAGCAGCTTGCGGCGGAACACTGAAGCTTTCTTT	-	13	-	TRBV5-6	TRBJ1-1
CASSSGAYNEQFF	TGTGCCAGCTCCTCGGGGGCTTACAATGAGCAGTTCTTC	-	13	-	TRBV7-3	TRBJ2-1
CASSFGNGLEGYTF	TGCGCCAGCAGCTTCGGTAACGGGCTGGAGGGCTACACCTTC	-	14	-	TRBV5-1	TRBJ1-2
CASSSASGRMNEQFF	TGTGCCAGCAGCTCTGCTAGCGGGAGGATGAATGAGCAGTTCTTC	TRBD2	15	-	TRBV7-2	TRBJ2-1
CASSPGESYNEQFF	TGTGCCAGCTCCCCAGGGGAGTCCTACAATGAGCAGTTCTTC	-	14	-	TRBV18	TRBJ2-1
CASSLRQINEQFF	TGTGCCAGCAGTTTACGACAGATCAATGAGCAGTTCTTC	-	13	-	TRBV27	TRBJ2-1
CASSLAAGLNTEAFF	TGTGCCAGCAGTTTAGCGGCAGGGCTGAACACTGAAGCTTTCTTT	-	15	-	TRBV28	TRBJ1-1
CASLVAPGTEAFF	TGTGCCAGCCTAGTAGCCCCGGGGACTGAAGCTTTCTTT	-	13	-	TRBV6-1	TRBJ1-1
CASSLLVGTRGNTIYF	TGTGCCAGCAGTTTATTGGTCGGGACGAGGGGAAACACCATATATTTT	-	16	-	TRBV28	TRBJ1-3
CASSYTSTGNEQFF	TGTGCCAGCAGTTACACATCCACTGGTAATGAGCAGTTCTTC	-	14	-	TRBV6-5	TRBJ2-1
CSVHTDTQYF	TGCAGCGTTCATACAGATACGCAGTATTTT	-	10	-	TRBV29-1	TRBJ2-3
CASSQSGGRGGSYEQYF	TGCGCCAGCAGCCAATCGGGGGGAAGGGGCGGCTCCTACGAGCAGTACTTC	TRBD2	17	-	TRBV4-1	TRBJ2-7
CASRYSYEQYF	TGTGCCAGCAGGTACTCTTACGAGCAGTACTTC	-	11	-	TRBV28	TRBJ2-7
CASSSIGTGKETQYF	TGTGCCAGCAGTTCCATTGGGACAGGGAAAGAGACCCAGTACTTC	TRBD1	15	-	TRBV28	TRBJ2-5
CASSYSGNSYNEQFF	TGTGCCAGCAGTTACTCGGGGAACTCCTACAATGAGCAGTTCTTC	-	15	-	TRBV6-5	TRBJ2-1
CASSLTHGQGNGGYTF	TGTGCCAGCAGCCTTACCCATGGACAGGGGAATGGAGGCTACACCTTC	TRBD1	16	-	TRBV11-2	TRBJ1-2
CASSPGTDQNEQYF	TGTGCCAGCAGCCCCGGGACGGATCAAAACGAGCAGTACTTC	-	14	-	TRBV7-3	TRBJ2-7
CASSSGTGLYEQYF	TGTGCCAGCAGCTCCGGGACAGGCCTCTACGAGCAGTACTTC	TRBD1	14	once	TRBV5-4	TRBJ2-7
CASSMGGSYGYTF	TGTGCCAGTAGTATGGGGGGATCCTATGGCTACACCTTC	-	13	-	TRBV19	TRBJ1-2
CASSLIRGPQETQYF	TGTGCCAGCAGCTTAATTAGGGGGCCACAAGAGACCCAGTACTTC	TRBD1	15	-	TRBV7-2	TRBJ2-5
CAISQPGTVNYGYTF	TGTGCCATCAGTCAACCCGGGACAGTGAACTATGGCTACACCTTC	TRBD1	15	-	TRBV10-3	TRBJ1-2
CASSLGGLAGEADTQYF	TGTGCCAGCAGCTTGGGAGGACTAGCGGGAGAAGCAGATACGCAGTATTTT	TRBD2	17	-	TRBV5-4	TRBJ2-3
CAWTAGLSSSYNEQFF	TGTGCCTGGACAGCAGGACTATCATCCTCCTACAATGAGCAGTTCTTC	-	16	once	TRBV30	TRBJ2-1
CASSSQGYGTDTQYF	TGTGCCAGCAGTTCTCAGGGGTATGGCACAGATACGCAGTATTTT	-	15	-	TRBV5-4	TRBJ2-3
CASSSKTTPGWGYTF	TGTGCCAGCAGCTCTAAGACAACCCCGGGGTGGGGCTACACCTTC	-	15	-	TRBV5-4	TRBJ1-2
CASSVGGGIYNEQFF	TGTGCCAGCAGCGTGGGCGGGGGAATATACAATGAGCAGTTCTTC	TRBD2	15	-	TRBV9	TRBJ2-1
CASGQGELYGYTF	TGCGCCAGCGGACAGGGTGAACTTTATGGCTACACCTTC	TRBD1	13	-	TRBV5-1	TRBJ1-2
CASSFAGQDGLFF	TGTGCCAGCAGCTTTGCAGGACAGGACGGGCTGTTTTTT	TRBD1	13	once	TRBV5-6	TRBJ1-4
CASSLYQGFSSGNTIYF	TGTGCCAGCAGCTTATATCAGGGTTTTAGCTCTGGAAACACCATATATTTT	-	17	-	TRBV7-6	TRBJ1-3
CASSSLGRSSGNTIYF	TGTGCCAGCAGTTCCCTGGGACGGAGCTCTGGAAACACCATATATTTT	-	16	-	TRBV28	TRBJ1-3
CASRRGSQPQHF	TGTGCCAGTAGGAGGGGTTCTCAGCCCCAGCATTTT	-	12	-	TRBV19	TRBJ1-5
CASTLNRGRSETQYF	TGCGCCAGCACCCTCAACAGGGGGCGAAGTGAGACCCAGTACTTC	TRBD1	15	-	TRBV5-1	TRBJ2-5
CASSLAGAANSPLHF	TGTGCCAGCAGCTTGGCCGGGGCAGCCAATTCACCCCTCCACTTT	-	15	once	TRBV7-3	TRBJ1-6
CASSLARGQGEKLFF	TGTGCCAGCAGCTTAGCGAGGGGGCAGGGAGAAAAACTGTTTTTT	TRBD1	15	once	TRBV7-3	TRBJ1-4
CASSKTPGAADEQYF	TGTGCCAGCAGCAAAACGCCGGGGGCGGCAGACGAGCAGTACTTC	-	15	-	TRBV28	TRBJ2-7
CASSLVFGTGVSNEQFF	TGTGCCAGCAGCTTAGTGTTCGGGACAGGAGTCTCCAATGAGCAGTTCTTC	TRBD1	17	-	TRBV11-2	TRBJ2-1
CASSPAANQETQYF	TGTGCCAGCAGCCCCGCCGCCAATCAAGAGACCCAGTACTTC	-	14	-	TRBV7-3	TRBJ2-5
CSAHPGVGYTF	TGCAGTGCTCACCCAGGGGTCGGCTACACCTTC	-	11	few	TRBV20-1	TRBJ1-2
CASSGTGISGNTGELFF	TGTGCCAGCAGCGGGACAGGGATAAGTGGTAACACCGGGGAGCTGTTTTTT	TRBD1	17	-	TRBV27	TRBJ2-2
CASSLDSEYEQYF	TGCGCCAGCAGCTTGGACAGCGAGTACGAGCAGTACTTC	-	13	-	TRBV5-1	TRBJ2-7
CASTHGGEWTQYF	TGTGCCAGCACTCACGGGGGGGAATGGACCCAGTACTTC	TRBD2	13	once	TRBV6-6	TRBJ2-5
CASSPRTAEAFF	TGTGCCAGCAGCCCCCGAACGGCTGAAGCTTTCTTT	-	12	-	TRBV7-9	TRBJ1-1
CAWSRGGNTDTQYF	TGTGCCTGGTCCCGGGGGGGAAACACAGATACGCAGTATTTT	TRBD2	14	-	TRBV30	TRBJ2-3
CASRTTNTEAFF	TGTGCCAGCAGAACAACGAACACTGAAGCTTTCTTT	-	12	-	TRBV28	TRBJ1-1
CASSLAEGGTEAFF	TGCGCCAGCAGCTTGGCCGAGGGAGGCACTGAAGCTTTCTTT	-	14	-	TRBV5-1	TRBJ1-1
CASSLGLAGDETQYF	TGTGCCAGCTCACTGGGACTAGCGGGAGACGAGACCCAGTACTTC	TRBD2	15	-	TRBV18	TRBJ2-5
CASSARTGFENTEAFF	TGTGCCAGCAGCGCCAGGACAGGTTTTGAGAACACTGAAGCTTTCTTT	TRBD1	16	-	TRBV7-3	TRBJ1-1
CATGWEGNQPQHF	TGTGCCACCGGGTGGGAAGGGAATCAGCCCCAGCATTTT	-	13	-	TRBV7-2	TRBJ1-5
CASSLPRAENYGYTF	TGTGCCAGCAGTTTACCTCGGGCAGAAAACTATGGCTACACCTTC	-	15	-	TRBV28	TRBJ1-2
CASSLRQGGKQYF	TGTGCCAGCAGCTTACGGCAGGGGGGTAAGCAGTACTTC	-	13	-	TRBV7-2	TRBJ2-7
CASTGFWADGNTEAFF	TGTGCCAGCACAGGGTTTTGGGCTGATGGGAACACTGAAGCTTTCTTT	-	16	once	TRBV28	TRBJ1-1
CAITPGLAAGNEQFF	TGTGCCATCACCCCGGGGCTAGCGGCAGGCAATGAGCAGTTCTTC	TRBD2	15	-	TRBV10-3	TRBJ2-1
CASSLSFGRGRDEQYF	TGTGCCAGCAGTTTATCGTTTGGAAGGGGGCGCGACGAGCAGTACTTC	TRBD1	16	-	TRBV28	TRBJ2-7
CASNDSGGSYNEQFF	TGTGCCAGCAACGATAGCGGGGGGTCCTACAATGAGCAGTTCTTC	TRBD2	15	once	TRBV28	TRBJ2-1
CASSLRTSFYGYTF	TGCGCCAGCAGCTTGAGAACCAGCTTCTATGGCTACACCTTC	-	14	-	TRBV5-1	TRBJ1-2
CASSEADGRYEQYF	TGCGCCAGCAGTGAGGCCGACGGCAGGTACGAGCAGTACTTC	-	14	-	TRBV10-2	TRBJ2-7
CASSRGVRHEQYF	TGTGCCAGCAGCAGGGGGGTACGCCACGAGCAGTACTTC	-	13	-	TRBV11-2	TRBJ2-7
CASSPGQRYGYTF	TGTGCCAGCAGCCCGGGACAGCGATATGGCTACACCTTC	TRBD1	13	-	TRBV5-4	TRBJ1-2
CASRGQGKFSGANVLTF	TGTGCCAGCAGGGGACAGGGGAAATTCTCTGGGGCCAACGTCCTGACTTTC	TRBD1	17	-	TRBV2	TRBJ2-6